A selection of T cell receptor beta chains follows, all from one sample in a study of blood T cells in healthy people across ages. TCRdb passed the 5' RACE reads through MiXCR, listing each CDR3 protein once. The sample lists about 780,000 distinct CDR3 sequences; roughly 26% were seen once. These same data were also listed under a study on T cells of mothers and their children.

Sequenced material: blood. The origin of the receptors is a boy aged 5-17 years in good health. Both conserved end residues are part of each CDR3. A D gene is named only where the DNA matches it firmly. Clone size appears in some rows only: once, few, many, or a class for an expanded clone.

>many|TRBJ2-4|-|13|TRBV27
CASSLGRTDIQYF
TGTGCCAGCAGTTTAGGTCGTACTGACATTCAGTACTTC
>few|TRBJ2-2|-|15|TRBV5-1
CASSLAQRNTGELFF
TGCGCCAGCAGCTTGGCGCAGAGGAACACCGGGGAGCTGTTTTTT
>few|TRBJ2-1|-|14|TRBV6-5
CASSTGTAYYEQFF
TGTGCCAGCAGCACCGGGACCGCGTACTATGAGCAGTTCTTC
>once|TRBJ2-7|-|14|TRBV7-2
CASSLNSPSYKQYF
TGTGCCAGCAGCCTCAATAGCCCCTCCTACAAGCAGTACTTC
>-|TRBJ2-5|-|15|TRBV2
CASSDQGKQLETQYF
TGTGCCAGCAGTGACCAGGGCAAACAATTGGAGACCCAGTACTTC
>-|TRBJ2-7|-|14|TRBV19
CASSPVPWGYEQYF
TGTGCCAGTAGTCCCGTCCCATGGGGCTACGAGCAGTACTTC
>-|TRBJ2-3|-|13|TRBV24-1
CATSDENTDTQYF
TGTGCCACCAGTGACGAGAACACAGATACGCAGTATTTT
>-|TRBJ2-7|-|13|TRBV5-1
CASSLNTVYEQYF
TGCGCCAGCAGCTTAAACACAGTCTACGAGCAGTACTTC
>few|TRBJ1-1|-|14|TRBV27
CASSLDLKMTEAFF
TGTGCCAGCAGTTTGGACCTCAAGATGACTGAAGCTTTCTTT
>few|TRBJ2-5|-|14|TRBV12-3/TRBV12-4
CASSLEDRGETQYF
TGTGCCAGCAGTTTAGAGGACAGAGGAGAGACCCAGTACTTC
>-|TRBJ2-5|TRBD1|16|TRBV6-1
CASSEGQGVGQETQYF
TGTGCCAGCAGTGAAGGGCAGGGGGTAGGCCAAGAGACCCAGTACTTC
>-|TRBJ1-6|-|14|TRBV6-4
CASSDGDFNSPLHF
TGTGCCAGCAGTGACGGGGATTTCAATTCACCCCTCCACTTT
>-|TRBJ2-7|-|14|TRBV19
CASSIAGDIYEQYF
TGTGCCAGTAGTATAGCCGGGGACATCTACGAGCAGTACTTC
>few|TRBJ1-1|-|14|TRBV12-3/TRBV12-4
CASINSGRGPEAFF
TGTGCCAGCATTAACTCCGGACGGGGCCCAGAAGCTTTCTTT
>-|TRBJ2-7|TRBD1|13|TRBV30
CAGGQGPSYEQYF
TGTGCGGGTGGACAGGGGCCCTCCTACGAGCAGTACTTC
>-|TRBJ1-1|-|13|TRBV2
CARTRRGNTEAFF
TGTGCCAGAACGAGGAGGGGAAACACTGAAGCTTTCTTT
>many|TRBJ2-5|TRBD1|13|TRBV5-1
CASSVRGRETQYF
TGCGCCAGCAGCGTGAGGGGGCGAGAGACCCAGTACTTC
>-|TRBJ1-2|-|17|TRBV7-2
CASSLTFRGAPNYGYTF
TGTGCCAGCAGCTTAACGTTTCGGGGGGCACCCAACTATGGCTACACCTTC
>few|TRBJ2-5|-|15|TRBV9
CASSGRGALQETQYF
TGTGCCAGCAGCGGACGGGGGGCACTCCAAGAGACCCAGTACTTC
>-|TRBJ1-4|TRBD1|16|TRBV9
CASSWDSSATNEKLFF
TGTGCCAGCAGCTGGGACAGTTCAGCAACTAATGAAAAACTGTTTTTT
>-|TRBJ2-7|-|15|TRBV20-1
CSARDGVETPYEQYF
TGCAGTGCTAGAGACGGGGTAGAGACTCCCTACGAGCAGTACTTC
>few|TRBJ1-2|-|16|TRBV23-1
CASSQLGQLPSYGYTF
TGCGCCAGCAGTCAATTGGGGCAGCTTCCTTCCTATGGCTACACCTTC
>few|TRBJ1-5|TRBD1|14|TRBV6-1
CASTHDRGRGPQHF
TGTGCCAGCACCCACGACAGGGGACGCGGGCCCCAGCATTTT
>few|TRBJ1-2|-|15|TRBV7-9
CAAELLGHRSWGYTF
TGTGCCGCAGAACTTTTAGGACATCGCTCATGGGGCTACACCTTC
>few|TRBJ2-7|-|12|TRBV5-1
CASSRDMGEQYF
TGCGCCAGCAGCCGGGACATGGGCGAGCAGTACTTC
>few|TRBJ2-7|-|13|TRBV20-1
CSARDSRGYEQYF
TGCAGTGCTAGAGACAGTAGAGGGTACGAGCAGTACTTC
>few|TRBJ2-4|-|14|TRBV4-1
CASSRSHSNDIQYF
TGCGCCAGCAGCCGCAGTCACAGTAACGACATTCAGTACTTC
>-|TRBJ2-5|TRBD1|15|TRBV24-1
CATSDPGQSQETQYF
TGTGCCACCAGTGATCCGGGACAGTCCCAAGAGACCCAGTACTTC
>-|TRBJ2-3|TRBD1|16|TRBV20-1
CSANTLTGPRADTQYF
TGCAGTGCTAACACCTTGACAGGGCCTAGGGCAGATACGCAGTATTTT
>once|TRBJ2-6|-|14|TRBV24-1
CATSSGFGANVLTF
TGTGCCACCAGCTCAGGGTTCGGGGCCAACGTCCTGACTTTC
>-|TRBJ2-5|-|15|TRBV5-1
CASNPRAGSGETQYF
TGCGCCAGCAACCCGAGGGCAGGGTCAGGAGAGACCCAGTACTTC
>-|TRBJ2-5|-|14|TRBV5-1
CASSDHKDGETQYF
TGCGCCAGCAGCGATCACAAGGATGGAGAGACCCAGTACTTC
>-|TRBJ2-3|-|13|TRBV29-1
CSVDGGVTDTQYF
TGCAGCGTTGACGGCGGGGTGACAGATACGCAGTATTTT
>-|TRBJ2-6|TRBD1|15|TRBV5-1
CASSRQGYGANVLTF
TGCGCCAGCAGCCGACAGGGGTATGGGGCCAACGTCCTGACTTTC
>few|TRBJ1-2|-|13|TRBV7-9
CASSLDQNYGYTF
TGTGCCAGCAGCTTAGATCAGAACTATGGCTACACCTTC
>-|TRBJ2-2|TRBD2|15|TRBV6-5
CASRRRGGSTGELFF
TGTGCCAGCAGGCGACGGGGAGGGAGTACCGGGGAGCTGTTTTTT
>-|TRBJ2-1|TRBD2|16|TRBV20-1
CSADYMSGGAYNEQFF
TGCAGTGCTGACTATATGAGCGGGGGGGCCTACAATGAGCAGTTCTTC
>-|TRBJ2-1|TRBD1|14|TRBV12-3/TRBV12-4
CASSSGQGGDEQFF
TGTGCCAGCAGTTCCGGACAGGGCGGGGATGAGCAGTTCTTC
>-|TRBJ2-1|-|12|TRBV2
CASSEGGFEQFF
TGTGCCAGCAGTGAAGGGGGGTTTGAGCAGTTCTTC
>few|TRBJ1-2|-|13|TRBV27
CASSLGQGSSYTF
TGTGCCAGCAGTTTAGGGCAGGGTTCGAGCTACACCTTC
>-|TRBJ2-2|-|13|TRBV24-1
CATSEWGTGELFF
TGTGCCACCAGTGAGTGGGGGACCGGGGAGCTGTTTTTT
>-|TRBJ2-7|TRBD1|14|TRBV2
CAREPDRAPYEQYF
TGTGCCAGGGAACCCGACAGGGCCCCCTACGAGCAGTACTTC
>-|TRBJ1-5|TRBD1|15|TRBV2
CASSEAGTVGQPQHF
TGTGCCAGCAGTGAAGCGGGGACAGTCGGCCAGCCCCAGCATTTT
>few|TRBJ1-4|-|15|TRBV6-1
CASSDYLVGDEKLFF
TGTGCCAGCAGTGATTATCTGGTAGGGGATGAAAAACTGTTTTTT
>few|TRBJ2-2|-|14|TRBV5-1
CASNARGDTGELFF
TGCGCCAGCAACGCGAGGGGCGACACCGGGGAGCTGTTTTTT